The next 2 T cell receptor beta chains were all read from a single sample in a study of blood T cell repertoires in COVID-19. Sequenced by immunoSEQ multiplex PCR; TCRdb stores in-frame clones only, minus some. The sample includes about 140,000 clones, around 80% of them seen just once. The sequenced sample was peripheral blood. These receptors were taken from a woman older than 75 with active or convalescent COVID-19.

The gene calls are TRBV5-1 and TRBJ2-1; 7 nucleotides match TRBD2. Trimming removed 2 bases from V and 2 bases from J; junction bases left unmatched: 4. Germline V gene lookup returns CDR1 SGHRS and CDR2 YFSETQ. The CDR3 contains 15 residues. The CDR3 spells CASSLRLAAYNEQFF. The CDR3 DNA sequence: TGCGCCAGCAGCTTAAGGCTAGCGGCCTACAATGAGCAGTTCTTC.

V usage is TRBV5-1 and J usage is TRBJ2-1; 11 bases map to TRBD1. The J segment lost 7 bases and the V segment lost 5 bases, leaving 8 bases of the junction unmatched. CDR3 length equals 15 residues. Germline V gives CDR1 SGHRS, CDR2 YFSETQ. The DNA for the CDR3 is TGCGCCAGCAGGAACGGACAGGGGGCGGTAAATGAGCAGTTCTTC. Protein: CASRNGQGAVNEQFF.